This T cell receptor beta chain was obtained from a study of blood T cell repertoires in COVID-19. About the study: From T cells, B-cell-depleted T cells, or PBMCs came the material, which was cDNA or gDNA.

In the original analysis: Cell counts per sample came from amplifying reference gene primers. Sequencing used immunoSEQ multiplex PCR; TCRdb keeps in-frame clones, though not all of them. V and J calls and clone size follow that table, whereas D and trimming were derived from the DNA. The sample consists of fewer than 250,000 clones, approximately 88% of them appearing once. The TCR was taken from a woman under 40 who had been exposed to COVID-19. Input material: PBMCs or T cells enriched from blood (not recorded which).

This CDR3 is CASSSRQVNGYTF. Written as DNA, the CDR3 is TGTGCCAGCAGTAGTAGGCAGGTCAATGGCTACACCTTC. The chain employs TRBV2 and TRBJ1-2; no clear D. The germline V and J ends were trimmed by 5 bases and 6 bases, with 13 bases remaining between them. This CDR3 is 13 amino acids long. Per germline, CDR1 SNHLY and CDR2 FYNNEI.